These 22 T cell receptor beta chains came from one sample sequenced in a study of cytomegalovirus exposure and HLA in healthy donors. PCR involved 60 Vbeta and 13 Jbeta primers. The assay was immunoSEQ multiplex PCR, and TCRdb's table has in-frame clones only and misses some. Of tens of thousands of clones in the sample, 90% were seen once. The sequenced sample was PBMCs. These receptors all come from a man aged 18-30 years in good health and CMV-seronegative.

This clone was recorded once. The chain recombines TRBV6-5 with TRBJ1-4, with D possibly being TRBD1 (6 bases). There are 13 residues in the CDR3. Germline V lookup: CDR1 MNHEY, CDR2 SVGAGI. V lost 2 bases and J lost 7, with 8 bases in between. CDR3 in DNA: TGTGCCAGCAGTTACAGGGGGGGTGAAAAACTGTTTTTT. Translation: CASSYRGGEKLFF.

This clone was detected only a few times. The chain has TRBV9 and TRBJ2-3; D perhaps matches TRBD2 (6 bases). This CDR3 contains 15 residues. Trimming cost V 0 bases and J 2 bases, with 10 bases left between them. CDR1 is SGDLS and CDR2 is YYNGEE in the germline V gene. The CDR3 sequence is CASSVARRATDTQYF. The CDR3 coding sequence is TGTGCCAGCAGCGTAGCAAGGAGGGCCACAGATACGCAGTATTTT.

V gene TRBV7-2 combines with J gene TRBJ1-5; 7 bases agree with TRBD1. V shed 0 bases and J 15 bases; nucleotides not matched to a gene: 11. The CDR3 runs to 14 residues. Germline loops: CDR1 SGHTA, CDR2 FQGNSA. CDR3 DNA: TGTGCCAGCAGCTTAGCAGTTCGGCAGGGGGGTTTGCATTTT. This gives the protein CASSLAVRQGGLHF.

The V gene is TRBV6-1, the J gene TRBJ2-1, with D perhaps matching TRBD1 or TRBD2 (6 bases each). Germline CDR1 MNHNS, CDR2 SASEGT. The V end lost 5 bases, the J end lost 4 bases, and 18 bases lay between the germline ends. The CDR3 sequence is 16 residues long. CDR3 in DNA: TGTGCCAGCAGTAAAGGGGGTAGCGGCACGTACAATGAGCAGTTCTTC. This gives the protein CASSKGGSGTYNEQFF.

The chain couples TRBV28 to TRBJ2-7; 10 positions match TRBD2. From germline, CDR1 is MDHEN and CDR2 SYDVKM. Unmatched junction bases numbered 6, after V lost 1 base and J lost 0 bases. This CDR3 contains 17 residues. The CDR3 loop reads CASSLFLAGVRSYEQYF. In nucleotides, the CDR3 is TGTGCCAGCAGTTTATTCCTAGCGGGAGTTCGCTCCTACGAGCAGTACTTC.

The chain uses TRBV27 and TRBJ2-2; 10 bases are a match to TRBD2. J was trimmed by 1 base and V by 4 bases; bases with no gene match: 3. CDR3 size: 16 residues. Germline V lookup: CDR1 MNHEY, CDR2 SMNVEV (reference sequence). In DNA form, the CDR3 reads TGTGCCAGCAGTTACGGACTAGCGGTGAACACCGGGGAGCTGTTTTTT. This translates into CASSYGLAVNTGELFF.

The chain joins TRBV28 to TRBJ2-7, with D tentatively TRBD2 (6 bases). The CDR3 has 15 amino acids. Trimming cost V 6 bases and J 2 bases, with 17 bases left between them. Germline V gene lookup returns CDR1 MDHEN and CDR2 SYDVKM. The CDR3 bases are TGTGCCAGCAGACTCTACGACACGGGGGCCTACGAGCAGTACTTC. Translating it yields CASRLYDTGAYEQYF.

The chain uses TRBV29-1 and TRBJ1-1; no reliable D call. V dropped 3 bases and J dropped 2 bases, with 16 bases sitting between them. The CDR3 is 15 amino acids. The germline V gene encodes CDR1 SQVTM and CDR2 ANQGSEA. The CDR3 DNA reads TGCAGCGTTGACGCCCCTCCGGGTTCCAACACTGAAGCTTTCTTT. This gives the protein CSVDAPPGSNTEAFF.

In this sample, this clone turned up once. In DNA form, the CDR3 reads TGTGCCAGCAGCTTAGCCCTCGCGTACGGGGCCAACGTCCTGACTTTC. Protein product: CASSLALAYGANVLTF. The chain combines TRBV7-9 with TRBJ2-6; D unresolved. Trimming shortened V by 0 bases and J by 4 bases, and 10 bases separated the two germline ends. The CDR3 covers 16 residues. Germline V gives CDR1 SEHNR, CDR2 FQNEAQ (reference sequence).

This clone was counted a few times. The V call is TRBV6-5, the J call TRBJ1-1; D is possibly TRBD1 (5 bases). The CDR3 extends over 15 amino acids. Germline CDR1 reads MNHEY; CDR2 reads SVGAGI. V lost 0 bases to trimming and J lost 4 bases, with 12 bases between them. The CDR3 DNA reads TGTGCCAGCAGTTACTCCAGAACAGGATTCACTGAAGCTTTCTTT. Amino acids: CASSYSRTGFTEAFF.

This clone was detected only once. The chain uses TRBV19 and TRBJ1-5; 7 bases are shared with TRBD1. CDR1 is LNHDA, CDR2 SQIVND, per germline (reference sequence). Trimming at V came to 3 bases and at J to 1 base, leaving 3 bases not matched to a gene. The CDR3 extends over 15 amino acids. DNA of the CDR3: TGTGCCAGTAGTATCAAACAGGGGAGCAATCAGCCCCAGCATTTT. Protein sequence: CASSIKQGSNQPQHF.

This rearrangement joins TRBV29-1 to TRBJ2-3; 7 nucleotides agree with TRBD1. The V gene end was trimmed by 7 bases and the J gene end by 8 bases; junction bases not matched to a gene: 15. The CDR3 sequence is 14 residues long. Germline-derived CDR1 and CDR2 are SQVTM and ANQGSEA. DNA for the CDR3: TGCAGCGCGCGATTATCTCGACAGGGAGCTACGCAGTATTTT. This codes for CSARLSRQGATQYF.

This chain joins TRBV4-1 and TRBJ2-3, with 13 bases identical to TRBD2. J gave up 6 bases and V 0 bases, and 6 bases lay outside the gene matches. CDR3 length equals 17 residues. Germline lookup yields CDR1 MGHRA and CDR2 YSYEKL. The CDR3 loop reads CASSQDQGLAGSDTQYF. For the CDR3, the DNA is TGCGCCAGCAGCCAAGATCAGGGACTAGCGGGGTCGGATACGCAGTATTTT.

CDR3 DNA: TGTGCCAGCAGCAAAGAATCCGGACAGGGAACTGAAGCTTTCTTT. It is translated as CASSKESGQGTEAFF. The chain joins TRBV21-1 to TRBJ1-1; the table's D call TRBD1 went unverified against the DNA. TRBV21-1 counts as a pseudogene. The CDR3 has 15 amino acids.

CDR3 in amino acids: CASSVDSFSYEQYF. In DNA, the CDR3 is TGTGCCAGCAGCGTAGATAGCTTCTCCTACGAGCAGTACTTC. This chain joins TRBV9 and TRBJ2-7; D unclear. V dropped 0 bases and J dropped 0 bases, with 7 bases sitting between them. The CDR3 consists of 14 residues. The germline V gene encodes CDR1 SGDLS and CDR2 YYNGEE.

The rearrangement uses TRBV18 and TRBJ2-7; TRBD2 agrees at 9 bases. The germline V gene encodes CDR1 KGHSH and CDR2 LQKENI. With V trimmed by 3 bases and J by 2 bases, 8 bases remained unmatched. The CDR3 length is 16 residues. CDR3 sequence: CASSPIPAGGAYEQYF. CDR3 bases: TGTGCCAGCTCACCGATACCAGCGGGAGGAGCCTACGAGCAGTACTTC.

The chain joins TRBV2 to TRBJ2-5, with 9 positions matching TRBD1. Germline assignment: CDR1 SNHLY and CDR2 FYNNEI. The CDR3 loop spans 15 amino acids. Trimming at V came to 6 bases and at J to 4 bases, leaving 9 bases not matched to a gene. The DNA of the CDR3 is TGTGCCAGCAGGAGAAGACAGGGGGGAGGAGAGACCCAGTACTTC. This gives the protein CASRRRQGGGETQYF.

This clone was recorded once. The CDR3 DNA sequence: TGTGCCAGCAGCGGAGTAGCGGGAGGGAACTACGAGCAGTACTTC. This translates into CASSGVAGGNYEQYF. This sequence joins TRBV7-9 and TRBJ2-7; 11 nucleotides line up with TRBD2. Germline-derived CDR1 and CDR2 are SEHNR and FQNEAQ (reference sequence). The CDR3 length is 15 residues. Unmatched junction bases numbered 6, after V lost 5 bases and J lost 3 bases. Full variable domain (outside the CDR3, taken from reference TRBV7-9 and TRBJ2-7): DTGVSQNPRHKITKRGQNVTFRCDPISEHNRLYWYRQTLGQGPEFLTYFQNEAQLEKSRLLSDRFSAERPKGSFSTLEIQRTEQGDSAMYLCASSGVAGGNYEQYFGPGTRLTVT.

The chain joins TRBV11-3 to TRBJ2-1, with 11 bases that match TRBD2. Trimming took 0 bases from V and 9 from J; bases not matched to a gene: 4. Germline V gives CDR1 SGHNT, CDR2 YENEEA. CDR3 size: 15 residues. In DNA form, the CDR3 reads TGTGCCAGCAGCTTAGACACTAGCGGGAGCACTGAGCAGTTCTTC. It yields the protein CASSLDTSGSTEQFF.

Only one count was recorded for this clone. The chain recombines TRBV7-2 with TRBJ1-2, with 7 bases fitting TRBD1. The CDR3 totals 13 residues. J was trimmed by 8 bases and V by 2 bases; bases with no gene match: 5. CDR1 is SGHTA, CDR2 FQGNSA, per germline. CDR3 bases: TGTGCCAGCAGCTTACGGGGACAGCAAGGCTACACCTTC. It yields the protein CASSLRGQQGYTF. Using reference TRBV7-2 and TRBJ1-2 for the parts outside the CDR3, the full variable domain is GAGVSQSPSNKVTEKGKDVELRCDPISGHTALYWYRQSLGQGLEFLIYFQGNSAPDKSGLPSDRFSAERTGGSVSTLTIQRTQQEDSAVYLCASSLRGQQGYTFGSGTRLTVV.

The chain combines TRBV29-1 with TRBJ2-7; 10 bases match TRBD2. The CDR3 covers 14 residues. Germline V CDR1 and CDR2: SQVTM, ANQGSEA. V shed 2 bases, J shed 6 bases, and the junction held 7 bases outside the gene matches. The DNA for the CDR3 is TGCAGCGTTGAAAGGCTAGCGGGAGCTCGCGAGCAGTACTTC. As protein: CSVERLAGAREQYF.

The chain combines TRBV28 with TRBJ1-2; 9 nucleotides line up with TRBD1. CDR1 and CDR2 (germline): MDHEN, SYDVKM. V gave up 5 bases and J gave up 2 bases; unmatched junction bases: 6. CDR3 size: 15 residues. The CDR3 DNA is TGTGCCAGCAGTACGGCCGGGACAGGGAACTATGGCTACACCTTC. This encodes CASSTAGTGNYGYTF.